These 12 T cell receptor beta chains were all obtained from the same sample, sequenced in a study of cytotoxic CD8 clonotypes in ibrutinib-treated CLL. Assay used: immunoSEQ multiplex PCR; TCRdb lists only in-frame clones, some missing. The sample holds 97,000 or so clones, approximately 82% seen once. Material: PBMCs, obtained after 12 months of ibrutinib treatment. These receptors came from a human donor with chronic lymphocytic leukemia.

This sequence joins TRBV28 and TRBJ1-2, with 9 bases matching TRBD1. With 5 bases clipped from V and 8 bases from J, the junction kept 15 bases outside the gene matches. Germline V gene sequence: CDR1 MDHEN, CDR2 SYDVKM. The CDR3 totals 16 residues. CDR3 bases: TGTGCCAGCAGTCTATTAAAGGGACAGGGTCTACGGGGCTACACCTTC. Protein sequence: CASSLLKGQGLRGYTF.

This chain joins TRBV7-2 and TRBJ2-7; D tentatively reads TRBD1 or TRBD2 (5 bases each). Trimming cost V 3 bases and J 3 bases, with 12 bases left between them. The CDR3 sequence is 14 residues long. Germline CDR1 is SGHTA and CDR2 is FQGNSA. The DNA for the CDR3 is TGTGCCAGCAGCTTGACAGTGGGGGACTACGAGCAGTACTTC. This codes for CASSLTVGDYEQYF. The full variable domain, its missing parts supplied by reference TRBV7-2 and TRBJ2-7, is GAGVSQSPSNKVTEKGKDVELRCDPISGHTALYWYRQSLGQGLEFLIYFQGNSAPDKSGLPSDRFSAERTGGSVSTLTIQRTQQEDSAVYLCASSLTVGDYEQYFGPGTRLTVT.

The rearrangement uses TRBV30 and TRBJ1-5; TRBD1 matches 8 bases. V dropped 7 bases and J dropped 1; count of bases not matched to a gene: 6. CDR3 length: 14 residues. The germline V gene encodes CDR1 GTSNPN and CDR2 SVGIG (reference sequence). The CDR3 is CASQGATSNQPQHF. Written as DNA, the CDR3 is TGTGCCTCTCAGGGGGCTACAAGCAATCAGCCCCAGCATTTT.

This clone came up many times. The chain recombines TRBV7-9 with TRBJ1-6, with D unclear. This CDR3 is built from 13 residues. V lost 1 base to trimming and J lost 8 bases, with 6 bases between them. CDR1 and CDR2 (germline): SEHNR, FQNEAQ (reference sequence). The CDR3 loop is CASSLGADSPLHF. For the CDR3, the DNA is TGTGCCAGCAGCTTAGGTGCCGATTCACCCCTCCACTTT.

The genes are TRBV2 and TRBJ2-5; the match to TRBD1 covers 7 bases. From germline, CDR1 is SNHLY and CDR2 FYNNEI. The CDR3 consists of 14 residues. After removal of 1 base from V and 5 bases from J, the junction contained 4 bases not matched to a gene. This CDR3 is CASSEVRGFETQYF. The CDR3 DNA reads TGTGCCAGCAGTGAAGTCAGGGGGTTCGAGACCCAGTACTTC.

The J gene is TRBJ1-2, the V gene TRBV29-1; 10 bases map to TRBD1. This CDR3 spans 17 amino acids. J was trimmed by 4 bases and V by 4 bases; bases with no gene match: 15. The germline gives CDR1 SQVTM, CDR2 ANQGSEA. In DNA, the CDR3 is TGCAGCGTTGCGCCCGGGACAGGGGAAGGATCGGGCTATGGCTACACCTTC. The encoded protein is CSVAPGTGEGSGYGYTF.

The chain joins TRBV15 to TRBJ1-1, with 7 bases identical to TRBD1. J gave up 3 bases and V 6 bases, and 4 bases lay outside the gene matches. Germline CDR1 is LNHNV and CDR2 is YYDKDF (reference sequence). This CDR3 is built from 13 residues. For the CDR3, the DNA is TGTGCCACCAGGAGGGGGCAGGACACTGAAGCTTTCTTT. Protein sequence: CATRRGQDTEAFF.

DNA of the CDR3: TGTGCCAGCAGTGAAGGAGCGGTTGGTCAGCCCCAGCATTTT. Translated, it gives CASSEGAVGQPQHF. This sequence joins TRBV6-1 and TRBJ1-5; D is unresolved. Germline CDR1 and CDR2: MNHNS and SASEGT. V was clipped by 1 base and J by 6 bases, with 10 bases between them. CDR3 length: 14 amino acids.

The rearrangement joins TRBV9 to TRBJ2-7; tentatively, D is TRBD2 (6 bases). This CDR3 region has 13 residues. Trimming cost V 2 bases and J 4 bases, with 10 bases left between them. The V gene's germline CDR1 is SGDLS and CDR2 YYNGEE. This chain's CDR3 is CASSVFSGYEQYF. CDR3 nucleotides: TGTGCCAGCAGCGTTTTTAGCGGATACGAGCAGTACTTC. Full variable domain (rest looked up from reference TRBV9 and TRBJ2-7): DSGVTQTPKHLITATGQRVTLRCSPRSGDLSVYWYQQSLDQGLQFLIQYYNGEERAKGNILERFSAQQFPDLHSELNLSSLELGDSALYFCASSVFSGYEQYFGPGTRLTVT.

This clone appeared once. The CDR3 here is CASSRSGGTEQYF. The CDR3 nucleotides are TGTGCCAGCAGCCGGAGCGGGGGGACCGAGCAGTACTTC. The chain employs TRBV4-2 and TRBJ2-7; 9 positions match TRBD2. Trimming removed 4 bases from V and 6 bases from J; junction bases left unmatched: 4. The CDR3 runs 13 residues. Germline CDR1 LGHNA, CDR2 YNFKEQ.

The CDR3 loop reads CAWSAKPGQGSGNTIYF. The DNA for the CDR3 is TGTGCCTGGAGTGCCAAACCGGGACAGGGGAGTGGAAACACCATATATTTT. V usage is TRBV30 and J usage is TRBJ1-3, with 10 bases matching TRBD1. Per germline, CDR1 GTSNPN and CDR2 SVGIG (reference sequence). V gave up 1 base and J gave up 3 bases; unmatched junction bases: 9. The CDR3 extends over 17 amino acids.

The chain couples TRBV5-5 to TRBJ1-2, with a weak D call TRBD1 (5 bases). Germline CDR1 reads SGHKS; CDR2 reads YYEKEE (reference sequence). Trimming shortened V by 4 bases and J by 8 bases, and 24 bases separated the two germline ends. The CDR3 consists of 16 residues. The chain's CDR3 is CASSLIGAGVQGGYTF. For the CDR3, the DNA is TGTGCCAGCAGCCTAATAGGGGCCGGGGTTCAAGGAGGCTACACCTTC.